This T cell receptor beta chain was obtained from a study of CD8+ T cells in alopecia areata. Study results and limitations: Normal scalp showed lower clonality than lesional scalp, especially alopecia totalis/universalis.

The junction had 6 bases not matched to a gene; V was cut back by 6 bases and J by 0 bases. This CDR3 is built from 16 residues. Germline V gives CDR1 SNHLY, CDR2 FYNNEI. Turning to this clone: Its antigen is not known.

Following RNA extraction, reverse transcription yielded cDNA that acted as the sequencing template. Measured with immunoSEQ multiplex PCR; TCRdb has only the in-frame clones, and not every one. Of about 200,000 clones detected, 56% appear once; the ten largest clones hold nearly 5%. CD4+ and CD8+ T cells were sorted from PBMCs stained for CD3, CD4 and CD8. V and J are TRBV2 and TRBJ2-3; 10 bases agree with TRBD2. Sequenced: CD8+ T cells sorted from blood. This TCR was recovered from a human donor in good health. CDR3 residues: CASSQRGGGSTDTQYF. The CDR3 DNA reads TGTGCCAGCAGCCAGCGGGGGGGCGGTAGCACAGATACGCAGTATTTT.